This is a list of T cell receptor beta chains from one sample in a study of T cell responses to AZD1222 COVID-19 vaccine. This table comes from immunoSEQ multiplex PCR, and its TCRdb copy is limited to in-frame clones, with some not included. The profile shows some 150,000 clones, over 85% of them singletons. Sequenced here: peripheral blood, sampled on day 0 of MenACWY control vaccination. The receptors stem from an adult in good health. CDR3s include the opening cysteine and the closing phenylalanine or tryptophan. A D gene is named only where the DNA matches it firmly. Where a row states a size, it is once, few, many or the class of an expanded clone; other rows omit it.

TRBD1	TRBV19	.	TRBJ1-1	TGTGCCAGTAGTATATACACAGGGGACACTGAAGCTTTCTTT	CASSIYTGDTEAFF
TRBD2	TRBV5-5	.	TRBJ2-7	TGTGCCAGCAGCGTCTTAGCGGGAGGTCCTTCGGCCTACGAGCAGTACTTC	CASSVLAGGPSAYEQYF
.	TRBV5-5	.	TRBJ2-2	TGTGCCAGCAGCTTTGCAGTAAGGCTGGACACCGGGGAGCTGTTTTTT	CASSFAVRLDTGELFF
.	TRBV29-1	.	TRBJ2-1	TGCAGCGTCTCAGCGGACAGTGTGATAAGGGAGCAGTTCTTC	CSVSADSVIREQFF
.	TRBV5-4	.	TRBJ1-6	TGTGCCAGCAGCTTGGACAGCAGCTCCTATAATTCACCCCTCCACTTT	CASSLDSSSYNSPLHF
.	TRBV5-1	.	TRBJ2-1	TGCGCCAGCAGCTTGGCCGCAGGGAACCATGAGCAGTTCTTC	CASSLAAGNHEQFF
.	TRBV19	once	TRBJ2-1	TGTGCCAGTAGTATTCGGAGGGACACGGATAACAATGAGCAGTTCTTC	CASSIRRDTDNNEQFF
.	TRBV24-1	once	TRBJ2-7	TGTGCCACCAGTGATCGAGAAGACCTTTCCTACGAGCAGTACTTC	CATSDREDLSYEQYF
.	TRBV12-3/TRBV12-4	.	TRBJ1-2	TGTGCCAGCAGTTTAGCGAGGGGATACACCTTC	CASSLARGYTF
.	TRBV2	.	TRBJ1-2	TGTGCCAGCAGTGAACGGGAGTCCGTGACTGGCTACACCTTC	CASSERESVTGYTF
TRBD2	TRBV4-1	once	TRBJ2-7	TGCGCCAGCAGCCAAGTGGGGAGGGACCACGAGCAGTACTTC	CASSQVGRDHEQYF
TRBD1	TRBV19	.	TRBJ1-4	TGTGCCAGTACAACAGGGGGGGAACTGTTTTTT	CASTTGGELFF
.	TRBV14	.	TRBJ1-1	TGTGCCAGCAGCCTCAGGGCACAGAACACTGAAGCTTTCTTT	CASSLRAQNTEAFF
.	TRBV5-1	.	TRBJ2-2	TGCGCCAGCAGCCCTTTCCAGCGGGTAACCGGGGAGCTGTTTTTT	CASSPFQRVTGELFF
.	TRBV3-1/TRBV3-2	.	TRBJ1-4	TGTGCCAGCAGCCAAGCCTCTAATGAAAAACTGTTTTTT	CASSQASNEKLFF
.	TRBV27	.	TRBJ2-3	TGTGCCAGCAGTTTTGGGCTTCGGGATACGCAGTATTTT	CASSFGLRDTQYF
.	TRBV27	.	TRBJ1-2	TGTGCCAGCAGTTTTGGCCAGGGGAGAGGCTACACCTTC	CASSFGQGRGYTF
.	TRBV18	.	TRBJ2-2	TGTGCCAGCTCACAGTTAGAGCTCAACACCGGGGAGCTGTTTTTT	CASSQLELNTGELFF
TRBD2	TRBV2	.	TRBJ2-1	TGTGCCAGCAGCCCCGGGGGGGCCCTTTACAATGAGCAGTTCTTC	CASSPGGALYNEQFF
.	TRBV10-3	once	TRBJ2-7	TGTGCCATCAGTTACAGGATTTCCAACGAGCAGTACTTC	CAISYRISNEQYF
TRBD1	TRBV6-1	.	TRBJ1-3	TGTGCCAGCAGTGACTTATCCTACCCTCGACAGGGTGTCTCTGGAAACACCATATATTTT	CASSDLSYPRQGVSGNTIYF
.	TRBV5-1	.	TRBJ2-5	TGCGCCAGCAGCGTCCAAGAGACCCAGTACTTC	CASSVQETQYF
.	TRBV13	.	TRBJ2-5	TGTGCCAGCAGCTCAGGCCGTACTAGCCACTTC	CASSSGRTSHF
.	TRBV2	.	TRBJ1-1	TGTGCCAGCAGCCTGAATGAAGCTTTCTTT	CASSLNEAFF
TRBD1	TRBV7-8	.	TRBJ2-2	TGTGCCAGCAGCTTCTCCGGGACAGGGGGCTTCGGGGAGCTGTTTTTT	CASSFSGTGGFGELFF
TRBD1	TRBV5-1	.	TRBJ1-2	TGCGCCAGCAGCTTAGACCAGGGGGGCTATGGCTACACCTTC	CASSLDQGGYGYTF
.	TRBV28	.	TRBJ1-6	TGTGCCAGCAGTTTGGGATCACCCCTCCACTTT	CASSLGSPLHF
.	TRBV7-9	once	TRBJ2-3	TGTGCCAGCAGCTTATTCGGGAGCACAGATACGCAGTATTTT	CASSLFGSTDTQYF
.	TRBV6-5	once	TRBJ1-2	TGTGCCAGCAGTTACGGGGGGGCCCATGGCTACACCTTC	CASSYGGAHGYTF
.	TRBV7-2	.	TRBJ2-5	TGTGCCAGCAGCGCGAATGGGGGAAGCCAAGAGACCCAGTACTTC	CASSANGGSQETQYF
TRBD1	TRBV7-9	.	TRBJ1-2	TGTGCCAGCAGCGTAATACAGATCGGGGACAGGACCTATGGCTACACCTTC	CASSVIQIGDRTYGYTF
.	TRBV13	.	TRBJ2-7	TGTGCCAGCAGCTTAGGCAGAGCCTACGAGCAGTACTTC	CASSLGRAYEQYF
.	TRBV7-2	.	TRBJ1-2	TGTGCCAGCAGCTTACCAGGAAACTATGGCTACACCTTC	CASSLPGNYGYTF
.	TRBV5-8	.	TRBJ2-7	TGTGCCAGAGGACTGCCGGCCTCCTACGAGCAGTACTTC	CARGLPASYEQYF
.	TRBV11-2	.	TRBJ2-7	TGTGCCAGCAGCTCCAGGGGTAAATTCTACGAGCAGTACTTC	CASSSRGKFYEQYF
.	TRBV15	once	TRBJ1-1	TGTGCCACCAGCAGAGAACCTCCAGGGGTGGGGACTGAAGCTTTCTTT	CATSREPPGVGTEAFF
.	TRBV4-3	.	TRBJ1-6	TGCGCCAGCAGCCAAGATAGTGTCTATAATTCACCCCTCCACTTT	CASSQDSVYNSPLHF